This TCR beta chain was sequenced during a study of blood T cells in healthy people across ages. As regards this clonotype: Its antigen is still unknown.

V was pared by 5 bases and J by 11 bases, with 24 bases between. This CDR3 spans 15 amino acids. CDR1 is SGHTA, CDR2 FQGNSA, per germline. General study results and limits: Unsorted PBMC input precluded a conclusive naive versus antigen-experienced comparison. Per-million-T-cell TCR beta diversity fell roughly linearly with age. From one million sequenced T cells, diversity estimates were lower bounds.

Together with a sample-barcoded 5' primer, a J-beta primer mix was included in a second PCR lasting roughly 6 to 12 cycles. TCRdb reprocessed the 5' RACE reads with MiXCR, giving one entry per CDR3 protein. The sample has approximately 1.5 million distinct CDR3 sequences; approximately 39% are singletons. The study drew donors from healthy Caucasian individuals in Russia aged roughly 6 to 95. This TCR derives from a woman between 18 and 29 years old in good health. The gene calls are TRBV7-2 and TRBJ2-5; D assignment may be TRBD1 or TRBD2 (5 bases each). Sequenced material: blood. This chain's CDR3 is CASSGRDGAYNEQYF. For the CDR3, the DNA is TGTGCCAGCAGCGGCCGGGACGGAGCCTACAATGAGCAGTACTTC.